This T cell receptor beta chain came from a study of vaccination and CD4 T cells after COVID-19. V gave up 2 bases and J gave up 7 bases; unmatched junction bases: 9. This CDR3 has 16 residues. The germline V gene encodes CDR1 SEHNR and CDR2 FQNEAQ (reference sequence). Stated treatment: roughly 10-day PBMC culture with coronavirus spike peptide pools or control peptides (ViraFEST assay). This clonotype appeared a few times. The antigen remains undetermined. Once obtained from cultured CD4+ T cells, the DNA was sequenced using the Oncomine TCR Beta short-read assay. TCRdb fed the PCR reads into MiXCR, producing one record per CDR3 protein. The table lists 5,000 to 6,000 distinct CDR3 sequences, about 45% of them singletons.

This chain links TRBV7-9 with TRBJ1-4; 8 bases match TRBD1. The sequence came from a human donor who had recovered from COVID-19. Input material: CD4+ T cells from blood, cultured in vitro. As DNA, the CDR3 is TGTGCCAGCAGCTTAATCTTGTGGGGACAGGTTGAAAAACTGTTTTTT. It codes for CASSLILWGQVEKLFF.